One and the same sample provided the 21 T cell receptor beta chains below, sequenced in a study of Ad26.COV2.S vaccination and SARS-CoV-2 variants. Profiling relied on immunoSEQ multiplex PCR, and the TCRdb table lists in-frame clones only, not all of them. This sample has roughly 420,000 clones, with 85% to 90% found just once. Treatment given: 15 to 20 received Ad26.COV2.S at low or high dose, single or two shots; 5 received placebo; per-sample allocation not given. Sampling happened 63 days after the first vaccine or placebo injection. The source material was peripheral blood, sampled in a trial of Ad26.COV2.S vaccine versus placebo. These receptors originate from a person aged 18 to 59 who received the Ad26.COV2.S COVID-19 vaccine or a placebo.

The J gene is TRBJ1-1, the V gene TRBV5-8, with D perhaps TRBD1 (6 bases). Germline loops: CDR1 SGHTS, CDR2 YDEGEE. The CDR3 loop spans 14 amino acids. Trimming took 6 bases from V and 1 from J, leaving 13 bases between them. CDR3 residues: CASNQQGRNTEAFF. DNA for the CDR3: TGTGCCAGCAACCAACAGGGAAGGAACACTGAAGCTTTCTTT.

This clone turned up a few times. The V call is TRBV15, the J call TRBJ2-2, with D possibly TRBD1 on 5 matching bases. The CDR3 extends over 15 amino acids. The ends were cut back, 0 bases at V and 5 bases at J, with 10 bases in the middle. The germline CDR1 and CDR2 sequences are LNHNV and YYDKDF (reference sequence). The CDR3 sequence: CATSRDETATGELFF. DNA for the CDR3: TGTGCCACCAGCAGAGACGAGACAGCTACCGGGGAGCTGTTTTTT. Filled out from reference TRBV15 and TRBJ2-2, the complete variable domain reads DAMVIQNPRYQVTQFGKPVTLSCSQTLNHNVMYWYQQKSSQAPKLLFHYYDKDFNNEADTPDNFQSRRPNTSFCFLDIRSPGLGDTAMYLCATSRDETATGELFFGEGSRLTVL.

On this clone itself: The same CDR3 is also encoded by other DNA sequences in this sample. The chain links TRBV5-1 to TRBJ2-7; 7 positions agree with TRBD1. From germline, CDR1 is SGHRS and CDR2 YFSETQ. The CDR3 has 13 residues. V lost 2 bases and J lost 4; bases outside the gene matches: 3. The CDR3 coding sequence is TGCGCCAGCAGCTTATCACAGGGGTACGAGCAGTACTTC. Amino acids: CASSLSQGYEQYF.

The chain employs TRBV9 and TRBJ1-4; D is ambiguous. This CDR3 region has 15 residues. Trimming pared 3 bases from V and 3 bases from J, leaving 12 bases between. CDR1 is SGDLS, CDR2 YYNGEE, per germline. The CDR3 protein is CASSDGPTSNEKLFF. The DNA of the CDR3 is TGTGCCAGCAGCGACGGACCCACTTCTAATGAAAAACTGTTTTTT.

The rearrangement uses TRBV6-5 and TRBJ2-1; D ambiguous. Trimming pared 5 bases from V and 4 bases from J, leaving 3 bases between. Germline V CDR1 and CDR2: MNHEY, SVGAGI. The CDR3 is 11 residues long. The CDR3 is CASSMYNEQFF. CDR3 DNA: TGTGCCAGCAGTATGTACAATGAGCAGTTCTTC.

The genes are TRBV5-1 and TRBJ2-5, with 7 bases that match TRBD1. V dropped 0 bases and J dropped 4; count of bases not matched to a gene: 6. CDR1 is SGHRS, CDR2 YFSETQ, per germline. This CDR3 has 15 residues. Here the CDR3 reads CASSLGSTGVETQYF. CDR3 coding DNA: TGCGCCAGCAGCTTGGGTAGCACAGGGGTAGAGACCCAGTACTTC.

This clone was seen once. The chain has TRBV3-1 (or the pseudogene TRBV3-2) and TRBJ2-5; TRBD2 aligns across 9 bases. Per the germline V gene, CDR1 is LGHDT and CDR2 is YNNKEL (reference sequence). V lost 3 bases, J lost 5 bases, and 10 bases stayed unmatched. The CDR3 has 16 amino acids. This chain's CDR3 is CASSHGGGGARETQYF. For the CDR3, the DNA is TGTGCCAGCAGCCACGGGGGCGGGGGGGCCCGGGAGACCCAGTACTTC.

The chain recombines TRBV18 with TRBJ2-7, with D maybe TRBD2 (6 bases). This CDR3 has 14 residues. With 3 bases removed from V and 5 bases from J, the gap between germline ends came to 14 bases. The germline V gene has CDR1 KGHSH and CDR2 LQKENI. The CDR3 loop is CASSPAAGGDEQYV. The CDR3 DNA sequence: TGTGCCAGCTCACCGGCGGCAGGAGGGGACGAGCAGTACGTC.

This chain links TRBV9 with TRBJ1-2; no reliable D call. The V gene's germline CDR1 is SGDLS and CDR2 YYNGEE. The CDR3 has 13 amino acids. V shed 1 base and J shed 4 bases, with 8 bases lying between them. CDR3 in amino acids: CASSVRVGYGYTF. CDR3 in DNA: TGTGCCAGCAGCGTAAGGGTCGGCTATGGCTACACCTTC.

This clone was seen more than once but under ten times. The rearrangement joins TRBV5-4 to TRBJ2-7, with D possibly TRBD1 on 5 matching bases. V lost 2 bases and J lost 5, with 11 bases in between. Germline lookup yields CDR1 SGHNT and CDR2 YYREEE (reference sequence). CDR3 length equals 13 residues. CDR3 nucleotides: TGTGCCAGCAGCTTTGACAGACTGCACGAGCAGTACGTC. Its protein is CASSFDRLHEQYV.

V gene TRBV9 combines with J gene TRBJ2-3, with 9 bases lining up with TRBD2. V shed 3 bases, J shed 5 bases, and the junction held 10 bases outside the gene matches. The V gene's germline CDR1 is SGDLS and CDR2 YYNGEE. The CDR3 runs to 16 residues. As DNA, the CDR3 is TGTGCCAGCAGCGGCGCACTAGCGGGCATGAGAGATACGCAGTATTTT. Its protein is CASSGALAGMRDTQYF.

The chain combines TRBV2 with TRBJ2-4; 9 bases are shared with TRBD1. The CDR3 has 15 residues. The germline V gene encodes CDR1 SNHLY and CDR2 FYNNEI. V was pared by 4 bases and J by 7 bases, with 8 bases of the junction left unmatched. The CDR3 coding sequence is TGTGCCAGCAGTGGGGGGACAGGGAACGGGAACATTCAGTACTTC. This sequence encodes CASSGGTGNGNIQYF.

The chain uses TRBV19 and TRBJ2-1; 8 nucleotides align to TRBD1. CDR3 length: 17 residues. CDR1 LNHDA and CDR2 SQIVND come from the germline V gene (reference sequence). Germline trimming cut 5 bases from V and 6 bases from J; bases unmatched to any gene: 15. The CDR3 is CASSGRYTQGVFNEQFF. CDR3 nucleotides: TGTGCCAGTAGTGGGAGATACACACAGGGGGTCTTCAATGAGCAGTTCTTC.

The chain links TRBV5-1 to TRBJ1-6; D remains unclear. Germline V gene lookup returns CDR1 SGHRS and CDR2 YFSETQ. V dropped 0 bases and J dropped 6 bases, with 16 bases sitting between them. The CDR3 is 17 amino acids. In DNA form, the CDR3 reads TGCGCCAGCAGCTTGGCCGCGGCAGGACCGGGTAATTCACCCCTCCACTTT. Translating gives CASSLAAAGPGNSPLHF.

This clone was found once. CDR3 sequence reads: CASSVAPYQPQHF. Here the CDR3 DNA reads TGTGCCAGCAGCGTAGCCCCTTACCAGCCCCAGCATTTT. The genes are TRBV9 and TRBJ1-5; D is ambiguous. The V and J ends lost 0 bases and 7 bases respectively, with 8 bases between them. This CDR3 is 13 amino acids long. CDR1 and CDR2 from the germline V gene are SGDLS and YYNGEE.

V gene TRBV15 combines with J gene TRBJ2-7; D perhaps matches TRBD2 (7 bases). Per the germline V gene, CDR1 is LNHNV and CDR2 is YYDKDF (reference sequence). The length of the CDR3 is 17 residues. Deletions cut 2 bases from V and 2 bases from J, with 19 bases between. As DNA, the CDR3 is TGTGCCACCAGCAGACCCCCGGTAGGGGGGGAGGCCTACGAGCAGTACTTC. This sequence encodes CATSRPPVGGEAYEQYF.

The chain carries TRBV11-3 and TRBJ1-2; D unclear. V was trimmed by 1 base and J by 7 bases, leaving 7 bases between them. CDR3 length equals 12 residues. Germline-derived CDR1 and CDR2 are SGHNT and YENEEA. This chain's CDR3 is CASSLGPTGYTF. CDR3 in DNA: TGTGCCAGCAGCTTAGGCCCGACTGGCTACACCTTC.

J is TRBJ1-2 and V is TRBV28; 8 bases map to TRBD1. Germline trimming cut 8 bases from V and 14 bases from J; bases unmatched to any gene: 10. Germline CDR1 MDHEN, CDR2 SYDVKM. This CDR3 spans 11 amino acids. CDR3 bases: TGTGCCAGCTGTACCCGGACAGGGTGGACCTTC. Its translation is CASCTRTGWTF.

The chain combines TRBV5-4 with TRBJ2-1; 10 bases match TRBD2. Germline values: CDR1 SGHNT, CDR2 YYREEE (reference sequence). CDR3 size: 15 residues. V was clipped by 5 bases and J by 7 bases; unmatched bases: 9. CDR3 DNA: TGTGCCAGCAGGGAGCGGGGGGGCGAAGTGAATGAGCAGTTCTTC. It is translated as CASRERGGEVNEQFF. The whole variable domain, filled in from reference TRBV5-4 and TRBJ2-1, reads ETGVTQSPTHLIKTRGQQVTLRCSSQSGHNTVSWYQQALGQGPQFIFQYYREEENGRGNFPPRFSGLQFPNYSSELNVNALELDDSALYLCASRERGGEVNEQFFGPGTRLTVL.

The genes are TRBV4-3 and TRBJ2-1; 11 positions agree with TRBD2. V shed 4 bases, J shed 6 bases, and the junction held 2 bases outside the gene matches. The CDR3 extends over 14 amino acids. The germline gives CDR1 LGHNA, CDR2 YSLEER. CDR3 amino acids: CASSLTSGTNEQFF. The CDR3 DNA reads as TGCGCCAGCAGCCTGACTAGCGGGACCAATGAGCAGTTCTTC.

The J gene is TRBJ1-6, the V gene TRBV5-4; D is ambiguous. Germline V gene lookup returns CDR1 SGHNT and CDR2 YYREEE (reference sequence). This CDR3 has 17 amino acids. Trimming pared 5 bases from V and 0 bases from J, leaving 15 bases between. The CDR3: CASSYRGVSSYNSPLHF. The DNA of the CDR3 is TGTGCCAGCAGTTACCGCGGGGTGAGCTCCTATAATTCACCCCTCCACTTT.